This TCR beta chain is drawn from a study of spatial heterogeneity in lung cancer (dated by TCRdb to between 2018 and 2021). For the study in its entirety: More beta-chain than alpha-chain transcripts were consistently detected, likely reflecting higher beta-chain transcript abundance. A strong correlation was found between TCR transcript counts in tumor regions and a T cell transcriptional module score from matched bulk RNA-seq. In the raw uncorrected reads, each unique combination of TCR and UMI appeared on average more than ten times. TCR alpha and beta repertoires were quantitatively compared across multiple tumor regions, matched nontumor lung and blood in non-small cell lung cancer. Nonsynonymous mutation counts, determined by whole-exome sequencing of tumor tissue, were related to features of the TCR repertoire. At surgery, both alpha and beta chains were TCR-sequenced in under 250 tumor regions, about 64 matched nontumor lung samples and a few dozen PBMC samples. Study-level results and caveats: TCR-seq was estimated to cover only approximately 6.6% of tumor T cells for alpha chains and 13% to 15% for beta chains. Additional single-cell paired TCR alpha and beta sequencing was considered necessary to confirm, at a functional level, the hypothesis that regional TCRs recognize regional mutations. The count of ubiquitous expanded TCRs correlated with the count of ubiquitous nonsynonymous mutations, and the count of regional expanded TCRs correlated with the count of regional nonsynonymous mutations. The number of expanded intratumoral alpha and beta TCRs correlated with the tumor nonsynonymous mutation count.

Taking its sample share into account, this clonotype is medium-sized (0.01 to 0.1%). There is no known antigen for this receptor. No per-base quality is available; no much larger clone lies one base away. This beta chain turned up in a library designed for alpha chains; as an off-target read, its abundance says little. The library was produced with 5' RACE. The sequencer listed for this sample is NextSeq 500. To allow correction of PCR and sequencing errors, the TCR library protocol tagged every TCR cDNA molecule with a unique molecular identifier. Per the original workflow: Decombinator tools were used for TCR identification, UMI-based error correction and CDR3 extraction. TCRs above a frequency of 2 per 1,000, corresponding to the top 1% of the tumor frequency distribution, were defined as expanded. Expanded tumor TCRs were classed as regional if statistically deemed absent (corrected P<0.05) from at least one tumor region, otherwise ubiquitous. Renyi diversity was computed with the R vegan package after each repertoire had been subsampled 100 times to 5,000 TCRs. To build CDR3 similarity networks, amino acid triplet string-kernel similarity was used, and CDR3s were connected when their pairwise similarity was above 0.82. Using fastp at Q25 and MiXCR, TCRdb reprocessed the public reads and kept productive beta chains. For every CDR3 protein sequence, its rows merge into one entry that carries the most common genes and DNA. The V and J calls, along with clone size, are taken from TCRdb and not from the paper's own processing. This sample gives about 820 distinct CDR3 sequences in total; approximately 6.7% of them show up just once. The ten largest clones capture less than 30% of the sample.

The time point label, read with the paper, signifies: sample taken at primary tumor resection. Samples were obtained from approximately 72 patients with early-stage, untreated non-small cell lung cancer from the lung TRACERx cohort. Whole RNA extracted from tumor and nontumor lung tissue, or from cryopreserved PBMC samples, was used for TCR sequencing without cell sorting. Only patients for whom sufficient RNA was available from at least two tumor regions were selected for TCR sequencing. Before selection, tumor and adjacent nontumor lung specimens were reviewed by a lung pathologist. CDR1 and CDR2 are drawn from the germline V gene: SGHTA, FQGNSA. V is reduced by 1 base and J by 6 bases, leaving a spacing of 15 bases between them. From the cysteine through the phenylalanine, the CDR3 covers 15 amino acids. The read is trimmed to its CDR3 DNA, 45 bases read in frame from base 1.

This specimen consisted of lung tumor tissue, obtained at surgery. The chain links TRBV7-2 with TRBJ1-1; the D segment cannot be called with confidence. This clonotype was obtained from a female donor with early-stage non-small cell lung cancer. For the CDR3, the sequence is CASSLGPGANSEAFF. The DNA is as follows: TGTGCCAGCAGCTTAGGGCCAGGTGCCAATTCTGAAGCTTTCTTT.